Detailed here is one T cell receptor beta chain. Its antigen is as yet unknown. This sample stems from a study of shared clonotypes between healthy human individuals. Study-wide background: The cohort comprised a couple of women and a few men. Their ages spanned 18 to 49 years.

Naivety among CD8 cells was defined by CD45RO negativity and positive CCR7 selection, thereby excluding terminally differentiated effector memory CD45RA+ cells. Regarding the study as a whole: Naive CD4 clonotypes were shared across a few donors at approximately 5.3%.

The CDR3 length is 15 residues. Germline V gene sequence: CDR1 MDHEN, CDR2 SYDVKM. With 6 bases removed from V and 3 bases from J, the gap between germline ends came to 14 bases. Profiled with immunoSEQ multiplex PCR; TCRdb holds only in-frame clones, not every one. Among about 680,000 clones listed, around 92% were seen once. The chain has TRBV28 and TRBJ1-4, with a tentative D call TRBD1 (6 bases). The TCR sequence derives from a man aged 30 to 45 in good health. The sample comprised naive CD8+ T cells sorted from blood. CDR3 region: CASSIKDRSNEKLFF. CDR3 nucleotides: TGTGCCAGCAGCATAAAGGACAGATCTAATGAAAAACTGTTTTTT.